This T cell receptor (beta chain) was sequenced during a study of shared clonotypes between healthy human individuals. Clones were read by immunoSEQ multiplex PCR, and TCRdb kept only the in-frame ones, dropping some. The table records some 2,400,000 clones, more than 90% of them present only once. Per the germline V gene, CDR1 is SGDLS and CDR2 is YYNGEE. V shed 4 bases and J shed 3 bases, with 22 bases lying between them. The CDR3 has 17 amino acids. This receptor was obtained from a man aged 18 to 30 in good health. The chain recombines TRBV9 with TRBJ1-2; no firm D call. Input material: naive CD4+ T cells sorted from blood. The subset denotes: CD45RA+ positively selected. The CDR3: CASSLTLDPKSDYGYTF. The CDR3 DNA follows: TGTGCCAGCAGCCTTACTTTGGACCCCAAGTCAGACTATGGCTACACCTTC. The entire variable domain, with the rest obtained from reference TRBV9 and TRBJ1-2, is as follows: DSGVTQTPKHLITATGQRVTLRCSPRSGDLSVYWYQQSLDQGLQFLIQYYNGEERAKGNILERFSAQQFPDLHSELNLSSLELGDSALYFCASSLTLDPKSDYGYTFGSGTRLTVV.